Given below is one TCR beta chain in context. Antigen unknown. Only in-frame clones appear in the TCRdb table, and some are missing; sequencing was by immunoSEQ multiplex PCR. The sample comprises about 19,000 clones, 81% of which are singletons, and over 20% rests with the top ten. Deletions cut 0 bases from V and 13 bases from J, with 23 bases between. Germline CDR1 is SGDLS and CDR2 is YYNGEE. This CDR3 region has 16 residues. The record originates from a study of T cell responses to AZD1222 COVID-19 vaccine. Study findings and constraints: Baseline seropositivity occurred in only a handful of AZD1222 recipients. Across spike, vaccine-associated CD4 TCRs were found, dominant at 160-218 and 743-854. Most donors were white British, females outnumbered males, and clonal diversity was possibly underestimated.

This specimen consisted of peripheral blood, obtained 28 days after the second AZD1222 dose. This TCR was sampled from an adult who received the AZD1222 COVID-19 vaccine. The V gene is TRBV9, the J gene TRBJ2-1; possibly TRBD1 for D (6 bases). CDR3 bases: TGTGCCAGCAGCGTAGTTAGGGACACACGTCCACAGACTCAGTTCTTC. Translating it yields CASSVVRDTRPQTQFF.